This TCR beta chain derives from a study of blood T cell repertoires in COVID-19. Study-level background: The origin of the acute and convalescent COVID-19 samples was the United States, Italy and Spain. PBMCs, B-cell-depleted T cells, or T cells provided the cDNA or gDNA that made up the material.

During active infection, Seattle patients enrolled and were then monitored through disease. The CDR3 length is 12 residues. V gave up 11 bases and J gave up 9 bases, with 20 bases separating them. CDR1 SNHLY and CDR2 FYNNEI come from the germline V gene. Authors' data handling: Amplification of reference gene primers provided the estimated nucleated cell counts. Using immunoSEQ multiplex PCR, the repertoire was profiled, and TCRdb retains in-frame clones only, with some absent. That table supplies the V and J calls and clone size; D and trimming were determined from the DNA. The repertoire holds 200,000 to 300,000 clones, with roughly 81% as singletons.

V gene TRBV2 combines with J gene TRBJ2-7, with D maybe TRBD1 (5 bases). The sequence derives from a woman older than 75 with COVID-19, enrolled during active disease. Sequencing was done on a sample of peripheral blood. The CDR3 DNA follows: TGTGCCGCAAGAACCCAGGGTAGTGTGCAGTACTTC. As protein: CAARTQGSVQYF.